Listed below are T cell receptor beta chains from one sample, sequenced in a study of cytomegalovirus exposure and HLA in healthy donors. Assay used: immunoSEQ multiplex PCR; TCRdb lists only in-frame clones, some missing. The sample records more than 100,000 clones, 73% being singletons. Sequencing was carried out using PBMCs. The origin of the receptors is a woman aged 40 to 50 in good health and CMV-seronegative. Each CDR3 is given with its conserved first and last residue. A D gene is named only where the DNA matches it firmly. A row's size may be missing; if present it is once, few, many or a size class.

CDR3 DNA,CDR3 protein,V gene,clone size,J gene,D gene
TGTGCCAGCAGCTTGGGGGGTGACAGCTCCTACGAGCAGTACTTC,CASSLGGDSSYEQYF,TRBV5-4,.,TRBJ2-7,.
TGTGCCAGCAGCTTGGGCGGGGGTAACTATGGCTACACCTTC,CASSLGGGNYGYTF,TRBV5-6,few,TRBJ1-2,.
TGCGCCAGCAGCCTAGGACAGGGGGCAACCTATAGCAATCAGCCCCAGCATTTT,CASSLGQGATYSNQPQHF,TRBV5-1,.,TRBJ1-5,TRBD1
TGTGCCAGCAGCTTATATAGCGGGGGACCCACAGATACGCAGTATTTT,CASSLYSGGPTDTQYF,TRBV11-3,.,TRBJ2-3,TRBD2
TGTGCCAGCTCACCCCCCCGAGAGAACACTGAAGCTTTCTTT,CASSPPRENTEAFF,TRBV18,.,TRBJ1-1,.
TGTGCCAGCAGCGTAGCTGCGGGACCGGATACGCAGTATTTT,CASSVAAGPDTQYF,TRBV9,.,TRBJ2-3,.
TGTGCCAGCTCACCACCTCCTTCTCAGGGGGGCTACACCTTC,CASSPPPSQGGYTF,TRBV18,.,TRBJ1-2,.
TGTGCCAGCAGCTCGGGGGAGCAGTTCTTC,CASSSGEQFF,TRBV7-8,few,TRBJ2-1,.
TGTGCCAGCAGCTACCGGGGAGGGTACACCTTC,CASSYRGGYTF,TRBV11-2,.,TRBJ1-2,.
TGTGCCAGCGGGACAGGGGCGAGGGAGCAGTACTTC,CASGTGAREQYF,TRBV27,.,TRBJ2-7,TRBD1
TGCGCCAGCAGCTTGGCTCAGGATAACTATGGCTACACCTTC,CASSLAQDNYGYTF,TRBV5-1,.,TRBJ1-2,.
TGTGCCAGCTCACACAATCAAGCGGGGAACCAAGAGACCCAGTACTTC,CASSHNQAGNQETQYF,TRBV18,.,TRBJ2-5,TRBD2
TGTGCCAGCAGCCCGACTAGCAGTGACACAGATACGCAGTATTTT,CASSPTSSDTDTQYF,TRBV7-6,.,TRBJ2-3,TRBD2
TGTGCCTGGATCCCCACACCCACCGGGGAGCTGTTTTTT,CAWIPTPTGELFF,TRBV30,.,TRBJ2-2,.
TGTGCCAGCAGCGCCGGGACTAGTATGTATGAGCAGTTCTTC,CASSAGTSMYEQFF,TRBV6-5,.,TRBJ2-1,TRBD2
TGTGCCAGCAGTGAATCGGTATATGGCTACACCTTC,CASSESVYGYTF,TRBV2,once,TRBJ1-2,.
TGTGCCAGCAGCCAAGGACACACAGAGAACGGGGAGCTGTTTTTT,CASSQGHTENGELFF,TRBV4-2,.,TRBJ2-2,.
TGCGCCAGCAGCTTGGGGACGGGATGGGATACGCAGTATTTT,CASSLGTGWDTQYF,TRBV5-1,.,TRBJ2-3,.
TGCGCCAGCAGCACCGGGACCTACAATGAGCAGTTCTTC,CASSTGTYNEQFF,TRBV5-1,.,TRBJ2-1,.
TGTGCCAGCAGTTTCTCGGACGGACTAGAGACCCAGTACTTC,CASSFSDGLETQYF,TRBV28,.,TRBJ2-5,.
TGCAGCGGGCTTAGCGGACTCACAGATACGCAGTATTTT,CSGLSGLTDTQYF,TRBV29-1,few,TRBJ2-3,.
TGTGCCAGCAGCGTAGAGGGACTAGCGGGAGTTGTTGATACGCAGTATTTT,CASSVEGLAGVVDTQYF,TRBV9,.,TRBJ2-3,TRBD2
TGTGCCAGCGCCCGGGCGGGGAGCGGGGGCGACAATGAGCAGTTCTTC,CASARAGSGGDNEQFF,TRBV6-4,.,TRBJ2-1,TRBD2
TGTGCCAGCAGCCCTATCCTGACTAGGATCGGTTACGAGCAGTACTTC,CASSPILTRIGYEQYF,TRBV6-6,once,TRBJ2-7,.
TGTGCCAGCAGCTCGGAGGGCGGGTACACCGGGGAGCTGTTTTTT,CASSSEGGYTGELFF,TRBV7-2,.,TRBJ2-2,.
TGTGCCAGCAGCGAACCCGGGTCTGGGAGTTACGAGCAGTACTTC,CASSEPGSGSYEQYF,TRBV7-9,.,TRBJ2-7,.
TGTGCCAGTAGTATCGGGACAGACCAGGGCTACACCTTC,CASSIGTDQGYTF,TRBV19,.,TRBJ1-2,TRBD1
TGTGCCTGGAGTGGCGGGGCAGGCAAAAACATTCAGTACTTC,CAWSGGAGKNIQYF,TRBV30,.,TRBJ2-4,.
TGCAGCGCCGTCGCTCCGGGGAACAATGAGCAGTTCTTC,CSAVAPGNNEQFF,TRBV29-1,.,TRBJ2-1,.
TGTGCCAGCAGCTTATCTAACCGGTACGAGCAGTACTTC,CASSLSNRYEQYF,TRBV11-2,.,TRBJ2-7,.
TGTGCCAGCAGTCCGCCGACAGGGTCCTACGAGCAGTACTTC,CASSPPTGSYEQYF,TRBV28,.,TRBJ2-7,TRBD1
TGTGCCAGTGCCAGGGGGCTCATCTATGGCTACACCTTC,CASARGLIYGYTF,TRBV6-5,.,TRBJ1-2,TRBD1
TGTGCCAGCAGCCCCAGTTTCGAGGCGTCCTACAATGAGCAGTTCTTC,CASSPSFEASYNEQFF,TRBV11-2,.,TRBJ2-1,.
TGCGCCAGCAACTGGGGCCCAGGGGGTGCCTACGAGCAGTACTTC,CASNWGPGGAYEQYF,TRBV5-1,once,TRBJ2-7,TRBD1
TGTGCCAGCAGTGAAGGGACTAGCGGGGTGAATGAGCAGTTCTTC,CASSEGTSGVNEQFF,TRBV25-1,.,TRBJ2-1,TRBD2
TGTGCCAGCAGCCCAACCGTGTTCCTAGACGGGGAGCAGTACTTC,CASSPTVFLDGEQYF,TRBV9,.,TRBJ2-7,.
TGTGCCGGCAGCTTAGAGGCCTATAGCAACTCTGGAAACACCATATATTTT,CAGSLEAYSNSGNTIYF,TRBV7-2,.,TRBJ1-3,.
TGTGCCAGCAGCGTTGGACAGGGTACAGATACGCAGTATTTT,CASSVGQGTDTQYF,TRBV5-6,once,TRBJ2-3,TRBD1
TGCGCCAGCAGCCATGTACACCGCCGGGACTACCTGAACAATGAGCAGTTCTTC,CASSHVHRRDYLNNEQFF,TRBV4-3,.,TRBJ2-1,TRBD2
TGTGCCAGCAGCCCCAGCGGGACCGGAAACACCATATATTTT,CASSPSGTGNTIYF,TRBV7-9,.,TRBJ1-3,.
TGTGCCAGCAGTGGTCTGGAGACCCAGTACTTC,CASSGLETQYF,TRBV25-1,.,TRBJ2-5,.
TGTGCCAGTACCAAAACCCGCAGGCTGAACACTGAAGCTTTCTTT,CASTKTRRLNTEAFF,TRBV19,.,TRBJ1-1,.